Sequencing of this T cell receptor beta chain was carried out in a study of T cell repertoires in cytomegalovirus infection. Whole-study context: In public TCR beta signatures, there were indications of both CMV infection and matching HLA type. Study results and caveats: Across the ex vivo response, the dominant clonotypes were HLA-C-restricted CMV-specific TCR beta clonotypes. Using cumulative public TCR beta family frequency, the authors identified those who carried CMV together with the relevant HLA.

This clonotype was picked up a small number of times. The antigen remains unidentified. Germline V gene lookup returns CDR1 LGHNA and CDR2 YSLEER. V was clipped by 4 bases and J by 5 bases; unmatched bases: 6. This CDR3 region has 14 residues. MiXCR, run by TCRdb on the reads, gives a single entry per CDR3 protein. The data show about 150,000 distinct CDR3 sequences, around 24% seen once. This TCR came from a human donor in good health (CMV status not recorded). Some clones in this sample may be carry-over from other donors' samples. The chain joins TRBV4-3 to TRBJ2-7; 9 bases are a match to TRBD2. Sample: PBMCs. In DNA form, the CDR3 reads TGCGCCAGCAGCCTTAGCGGGAGAGACGACGAGCAGTACTTC. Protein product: CASSLSGRDDEQYF.